Listed below are T cell receptor beta chains from one sample, sequenced in a study of cytomegalovirus exposure and HLA in healthy donors. Method: immunoSEQ multiplex PCR; TCRdb's copy keeps in-frame clones and lacks some. Of more than 75,000 clones in the sample, about 70% were seen once. Sequencing used PBMCs. The source of these receptors is a woman aged 50 to 65 in good health and CMV-seropositive. Each CDR3 is given with its conserved first and last residue. A D gene is named only where the DNA matches it firmly. Clone sizes are given selectively: once, few, many, or a class where the clone is expanded.

d_call | j_call | v_call | clone_size | cdr3_nt | cdr3_aa
NA | TRBJ2-5 | TRBV27 | NA | TGTGCCAGCAGCCGTCGCCGCGGGACGAACCTGTTGGAGACCCAGTACTTC | CASSRRRGTNLLETQYF
TRBD2 | TRBJ2-1 | TRBV25-1 | NA | TGTGCCAGCAGTCCTCCGGGACTAGCGGGGACCTACAATGAGCAGTTCTTC | CASSPPGLAGTYNEQFF
TRBD2 | TRBJ2-7 | TRBV10-3 | NA | TGTGCCATCAGGGAGATAGCGGGCTATGCGCAGTACTTC | CAIREIAGYAQYF
TRBD1 | TRBJ1-5 | TRBV2 | NA | TGTGCCAGCAGCGGGACAGGGAATCAGCCCCAGCATTTT | CASSGTGNQPQHF
NA | TRBJ2-5 | TRBV7-2 | NA | TGTGCCAGCAGCTTAGCCTCTAAGTCCCAGTACTTC | CASSLASKSQYF
TRBD2 | TRBJ2-3 | TRBV29-1 | NA | TGCAGCGCTCTCGGGACTAGCGGGAGAGCAGATACGCAGTATTTT | CSALGTSGRADTQYF
TRBD2 | TRBJ2-3 | TRBV30 | NA | TGTGCCTGGAGTGAGAACTCCTCTAGCGGGAGAGTATATACGCAGTATTTT | CAWSENSSSGRVYTQYF
NA | TRBJ1-4 | TRBV15 | NA | TGTGCCACCAGCAGGAGAACAGGGTTCGAGGAAAAACTGTTTTTT | CATSRRTGFEEKLFF
NA | TRBJ2-2 | TRBV6-5 | NA | TGTGCCAGCAGTTACTCTTCAGGGAACACCGGGGAGCTGTTTTTT | CASSYSSGNTGELFF
TRBD1 | TRBJ2-7 | TRBV28 | few | TGTGCCAGCAGTTCCTGGACAGGTTCCTACGAGCAGTACTTC | CASSSWTGSYEQYF
NA | TRBJ2-7 | TRBV10-2 | few | TGCGCCAGCAGTTCAACAGGGAGCTACGAGCAGTACTTC | CASSSTGSYEQYF
NA | TRBJ1-1 | TRBV6-6 | few | TGTGCCAGCGGGAGCGGGACCTTGAACACTGAAGCTTTCTTT | CASGSGTLNTEAFF
NA | TRBJ2-1 | TRBV7-9 | once | TGTGCCAGCAGCGAGAGGCCCCTTTCCTACAATGAGCAGTTCTTC | CASSERPLSYNEQFF
TRBD2 | TRBJ2-1 | TRBV28 | NA | TGTGCCAGCAGTTTGGGTACTAGCGGGAGGAGACGTGAGCAGTTCTTC | CASSLGTSGRRREQFF
TRBD1 | TRBJ2-7 | TRBV6-5 | NA | TGTGCCAGCAGTACGGACAGGAACCCTCCCTACGAGCAGTACTTC | CASSTDRNPPYEQYF
TRBD1 | TRBJ1-5 | TRBV6-5 | NA | TGTGCCAGCAGTCCCAGGACAGGGAGCAATCAGCCCCAGCATTTT | CASSPRTGSNQPQHF
TRBD1 | TRBJ1-1 | TRBV25-1 | NA | TGTGCCAGCAGTGGAGGGACAGCGAGAGCTTTCTTT | CASSGGTARAFF
TRBD1 | TRBJ1-2 | TRBV5-1 | NA | TGCGCCAGCAGCTTGGCCGGGACAGGAGGAGGCTACACCTTC | CASSLAGTGGGYTF
NA | TRBJ2-1 | TRBV5-1 | NA | TGCGCCAGCAACACAGAAGGTACCAACAATGAGCAGTTCTTC | CASNTEGTNNEQFF
NA | TRBJ1-2 | TRBV6-4 | NA | TGTGCCAGCAGTAACTCACAGGAACCTCTCTATGGCTACACCTTC | CASSNSQEPLYGYTF
TRBD2 | TRBJ2-1 | TRBV7-9 | NA | TGTGCCTGCCGAGGGACTAGCGGGAGAATCTATGAGCAGTTCTTC | CACRGTSGRIYEQFF
NA | TRBJ2-1 | TRBV7-3 | few | TGTGCCAGCAGCCAGGGGTCCTACAATGAGCAGTTCTTC | CASSQGSYNEQFF
NA | TRBJ2-4 | TRBV7-3 | NA | TGTGCCAGCAGCTCCCGCCAGGAAAACATTCAGTACTTC | CASSSRQENIQYF
NA | TRBJ2-3 | TRBV6-1 | NA | TGTGCCAGCAGTGAAACAGGGAAGACAGATACGCAGTATTTT | CASSETGKTDTQYF
NA | TRBJ1-2 | TRBV5-4 | NA | TGTGCCAGCAGCTTAGTGGGTGGCGGGGCGGCTGGCTACACCTTC | CASSLVGGGAAGYTF
NA | TRBJ2-7 | TRBV5-4 | once | TGTGCCAGCAGCCAGACAGAATCCTACGAGCAGTACTTC | CASSQTESYEQYF